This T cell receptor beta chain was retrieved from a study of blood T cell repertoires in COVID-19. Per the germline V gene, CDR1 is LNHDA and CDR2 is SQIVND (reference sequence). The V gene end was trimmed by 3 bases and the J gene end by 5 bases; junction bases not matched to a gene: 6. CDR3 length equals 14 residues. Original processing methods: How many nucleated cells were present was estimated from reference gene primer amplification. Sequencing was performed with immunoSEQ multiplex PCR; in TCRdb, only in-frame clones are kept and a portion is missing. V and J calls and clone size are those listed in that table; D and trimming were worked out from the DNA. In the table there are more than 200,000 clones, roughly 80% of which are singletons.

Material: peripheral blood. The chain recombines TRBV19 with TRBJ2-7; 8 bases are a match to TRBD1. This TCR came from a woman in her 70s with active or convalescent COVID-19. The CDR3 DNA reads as TGTGCCAGTAGTATCGGACAGGGCCCTCACGAGCAGTACTTC. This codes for CASSIGQGPHEQYF. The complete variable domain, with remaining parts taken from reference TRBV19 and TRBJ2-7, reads DGGITQSPKYLFRKEGQNVTLSCEQNLNHDAMYWYRQDPGQGLRLIYYSQIVNDFQKGDIAEGYSVSREKKESFPLTVTSAQKNPTAFYLCASSIGQGPHEQYFGPGTRLTVT.